The entry below describes one T cell receptor beta chain. Assay: immunoSEQ multiplex PCR; the TCRdb copy retains only in-frame clones and omits some. The table has some 33,000 clones, around 96% seen once. This record comes from a study of circulating and synovial CD4+ cells in juvenile arthritis. There are 14 residues in the CDR3. The V gene's germline CDR1 is ENHRY and CDR2 SYGVKD. V was shortened by 1 base and J by 11 bases, with 12 bases between the two germline ends. Sequencing was done on a sample of CD4+ T cells from blood. The gene calls are TRBV10-3 and TRBJ1-6, with D perhaps TRBD1 (5 bases). The clonotype was recovered from a human donor with juvenile idiopathic arthritis. This CDR3 is CAISEWGRTTPLHF. The DNA for the CDR3 is TGTGCCATCAGTGAGTGGGGCAGGACTACACCCCTCCACTTT.